What follows are 3 T cell receptor beta chains derived from one specimen sequenced in a study of identifying expanded T cells in peripheral blood. Generated by immunoSEQ multiplex PCR, the TCRdb table keeps only in-frame clones and is missing some. Of approximately 56,000 clones in the sample, roughly 80% are singletons; the top ten hold 12% to 15%. The sequencing input was blood. Every receptor here comes from a person aged 18 to 75 in good health.

Only one count was recorded for this clone. The rearrangement joins TRBV5-6 to TRBJ2-3, with D perhaps matching TRBD1 or TRBD2 (5 bases each). This CDR3 is built from 16 residues. Germline CDR1 and CDR2: SGHDT and YYEEEE. The V and J ends lost 3 bases and 1 base respectively, with 15 bases between them. In DNA form, the CDR3 reads TGTGCCAGCAGCTCTACTGACAGCGGCCGCACAGATACGCAGTATTTT. This sequence encodes CASSSTDSGRTDTQYF.

The genes are TRBV19 and TRBJ2-7, with a possible D match to TRBD2 (5 bases). Trimming stripped 5 bases from V and 6 bases from J, with 11 bases between. The germline CDR1 and CDR2 sequences are LNHDA and SQIVND (reference sequence). CDR3 size: 12 residues. The CDR3 sequence is CASSPDWGEQYF. The CDR3 bases are TGTGCCAGTAGTCCGGACTGGGGCGAGCAGTACTTC.

This clone was found a few times. The chain employs TRBV7-9 and TRBJ2-2; TRBD2 matches at 7 bases. From germline, CDR1 is SEHNR and CDR2 FQNEAQ (reference sequence). The CDR3 has 14 residues. V lost 5 bases and J lost 2; bases outside the gene matches: 2. CDR3 protein: CASSTGLNTGELFF. The CDR3 DNA reads as TGTGCCAGCAGCACGGGACTAAACACCGGGGAGCTGTTTTTT.